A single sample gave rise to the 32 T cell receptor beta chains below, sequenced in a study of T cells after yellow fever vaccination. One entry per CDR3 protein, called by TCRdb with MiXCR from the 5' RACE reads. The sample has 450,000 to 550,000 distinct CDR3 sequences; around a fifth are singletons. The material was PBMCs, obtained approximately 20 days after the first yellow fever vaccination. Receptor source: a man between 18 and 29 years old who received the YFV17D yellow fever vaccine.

Here the CDR3 reads CASSLSWATEAFF. CDR3 nucleotides: TGCGCCAGCAGTCTGTCGTGGGCCACTGAAGCTTTCTTT. The chain couples TRBV5-1 to TRBJ1-1; D is ambiguous. The CDR3 covers 13 residues. V gave up 5 bases and J gave up 4 bases, with 12 bases separating them. CDR1 and CDR2 (germline): SGHRS, YFSETQ.

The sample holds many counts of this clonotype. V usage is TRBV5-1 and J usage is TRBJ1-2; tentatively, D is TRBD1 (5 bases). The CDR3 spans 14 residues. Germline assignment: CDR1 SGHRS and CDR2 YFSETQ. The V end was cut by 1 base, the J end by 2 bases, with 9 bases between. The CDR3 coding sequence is TGCGCCAGCAGCTTGTCCCCAGGGAACTATGGCTACACCTTC. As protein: CASSLSPGNYGYTF. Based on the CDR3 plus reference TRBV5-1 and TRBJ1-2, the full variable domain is KAGVTQTPRYLIKTRGQQVTLSCSPISGHRSVSWYQQTPGQGLQFLFEYFSETQRNKGNFPGRFSGRQFSNSRSEMNVSTLELGDSALYLCASSLSPGNYGYTFGSGTRLTVV.

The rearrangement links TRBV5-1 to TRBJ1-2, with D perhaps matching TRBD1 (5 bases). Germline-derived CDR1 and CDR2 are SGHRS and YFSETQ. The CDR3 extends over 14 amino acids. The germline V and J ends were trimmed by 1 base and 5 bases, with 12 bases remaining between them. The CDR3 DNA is TGCGCCAGCAGCTTGTCGTTATCAGGGTATGGCTACACCTTC. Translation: CASSLSLSGYGYTF.

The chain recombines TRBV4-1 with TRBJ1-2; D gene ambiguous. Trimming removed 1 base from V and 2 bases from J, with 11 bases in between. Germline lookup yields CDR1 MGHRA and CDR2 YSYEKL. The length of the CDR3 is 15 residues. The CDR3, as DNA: TGCGCCAGCAGCCAAGGCCCCAGACCGAACTATGGCTACACCTTC. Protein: CASSQGPRPNYGYTF.

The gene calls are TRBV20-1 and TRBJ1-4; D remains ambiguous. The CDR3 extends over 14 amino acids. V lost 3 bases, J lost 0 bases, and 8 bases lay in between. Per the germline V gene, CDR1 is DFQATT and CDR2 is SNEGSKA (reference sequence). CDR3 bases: TGCAGTGCTAGTGCCTCCGCAACTAATGAAAAACTGTTTTTT. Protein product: CSASASATNEKLFF.

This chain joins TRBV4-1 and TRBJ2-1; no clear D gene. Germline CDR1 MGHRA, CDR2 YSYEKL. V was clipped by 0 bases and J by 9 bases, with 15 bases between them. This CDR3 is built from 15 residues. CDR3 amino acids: CASSQERGLGAEQFF. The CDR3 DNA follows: TGCGCCAGCAGCCAAGAACGCGGCTTAGGCGCTGAGCAGTTCTTC.

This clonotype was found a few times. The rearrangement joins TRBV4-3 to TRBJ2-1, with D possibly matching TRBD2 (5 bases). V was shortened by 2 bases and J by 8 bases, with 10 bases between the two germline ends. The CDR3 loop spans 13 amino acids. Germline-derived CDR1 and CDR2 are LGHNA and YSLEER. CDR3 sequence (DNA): TGCGCCAGCAGCCAAAAGTTGCGGGATGAGCAGTTCTTC. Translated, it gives CASSQKLRDEQFF.

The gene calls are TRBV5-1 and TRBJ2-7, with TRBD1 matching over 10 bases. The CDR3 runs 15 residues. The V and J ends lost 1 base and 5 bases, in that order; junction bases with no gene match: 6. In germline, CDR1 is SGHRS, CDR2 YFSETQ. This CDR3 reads CASSLFGQGEDEQYF. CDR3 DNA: TGCGCCAGCAGCTTGTTCGGACAGGGGGAGGACGAGCAGTACTTC.

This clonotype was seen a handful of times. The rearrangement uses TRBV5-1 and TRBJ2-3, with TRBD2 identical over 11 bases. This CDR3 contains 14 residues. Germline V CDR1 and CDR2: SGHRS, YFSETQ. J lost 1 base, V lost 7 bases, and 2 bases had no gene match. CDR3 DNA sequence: TGCGCCAGCGTGGGACTAGCGGGCACAGATACGCAGTATTTT. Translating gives CASVGLAGTDTQYF.

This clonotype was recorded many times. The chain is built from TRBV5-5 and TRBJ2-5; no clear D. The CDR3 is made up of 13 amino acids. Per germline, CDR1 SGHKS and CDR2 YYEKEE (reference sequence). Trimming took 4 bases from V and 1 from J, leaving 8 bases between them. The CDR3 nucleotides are TGTGCCAGCAGCGCTGACTCCCAAGAGACCCAGTACTTC. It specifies CASSADSQETQYF.

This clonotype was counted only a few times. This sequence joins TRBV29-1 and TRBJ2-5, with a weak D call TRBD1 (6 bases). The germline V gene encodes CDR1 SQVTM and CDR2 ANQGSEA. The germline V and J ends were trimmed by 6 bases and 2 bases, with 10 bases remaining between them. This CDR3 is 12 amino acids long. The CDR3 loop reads CSVTGQQETQYF. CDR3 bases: TGCAGCGTAACAGGGCAGCAAGAGACCCAGTACTTC. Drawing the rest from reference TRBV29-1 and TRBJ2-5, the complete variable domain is SAVISQKPSRDICQRGTSLTIQCQVDSQVTMMFWYRQQPGQSLTLIATANQGSEATYESGFVIDKFPISRPNLTFSTLTVSNMSPEDSSIYLCSVTGQQETQYFGPGTRLLVL.

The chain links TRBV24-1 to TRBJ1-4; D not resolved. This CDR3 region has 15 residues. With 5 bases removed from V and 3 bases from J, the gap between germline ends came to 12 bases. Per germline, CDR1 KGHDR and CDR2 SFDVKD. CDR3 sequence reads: CATSATDGSNEKLFF. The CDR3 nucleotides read TGTGCCACCAGTGCCACGGACGGCTCTAATGAAAAACTGTTTTTT.

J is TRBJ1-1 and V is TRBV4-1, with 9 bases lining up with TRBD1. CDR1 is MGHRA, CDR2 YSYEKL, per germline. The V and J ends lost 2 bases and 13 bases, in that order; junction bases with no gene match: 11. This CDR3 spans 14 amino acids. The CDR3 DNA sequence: TGCGCCAGCAGCCAATGGGAACAGGGGGCTGAGGATTTCTTT. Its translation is CASSQWEQGAEDFF.

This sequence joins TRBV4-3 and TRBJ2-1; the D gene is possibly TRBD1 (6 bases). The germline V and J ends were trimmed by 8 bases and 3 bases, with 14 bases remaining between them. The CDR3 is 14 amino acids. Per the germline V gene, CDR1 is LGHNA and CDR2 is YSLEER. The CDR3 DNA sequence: TGCGCCAGCGCGGTGGGGGCTGGCTACAATGAGCAGTTCTTC. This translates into CASAVGAGYNEQFF.

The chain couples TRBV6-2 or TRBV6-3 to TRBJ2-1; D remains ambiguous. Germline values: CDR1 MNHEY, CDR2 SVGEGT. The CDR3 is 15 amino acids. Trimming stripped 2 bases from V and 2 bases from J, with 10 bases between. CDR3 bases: TGTGCCAGCAGTTACGGCGGAACGGCCTACAATGAGCAGTTCTTC. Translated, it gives CASSYGGTAYNEQFF.

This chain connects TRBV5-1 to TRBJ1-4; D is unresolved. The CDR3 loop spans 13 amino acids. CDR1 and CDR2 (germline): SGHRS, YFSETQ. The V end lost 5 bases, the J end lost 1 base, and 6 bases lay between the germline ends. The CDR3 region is CASRRETNEKLFF. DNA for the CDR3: TGCGCCAGCAGACGGGAAACTAATGAAAAACTGTTTTTT.

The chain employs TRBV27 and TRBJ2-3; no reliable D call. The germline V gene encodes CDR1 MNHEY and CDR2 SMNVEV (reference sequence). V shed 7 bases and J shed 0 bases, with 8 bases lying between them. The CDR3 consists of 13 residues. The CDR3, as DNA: TGTGCCAGCACCACAACTAGCACAGATACGCAGTATTTT. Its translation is CASTTTSTDTQYF.

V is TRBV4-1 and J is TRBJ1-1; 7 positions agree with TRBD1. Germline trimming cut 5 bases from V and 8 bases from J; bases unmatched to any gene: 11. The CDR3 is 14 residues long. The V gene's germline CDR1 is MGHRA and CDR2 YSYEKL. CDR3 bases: TGCGCCAGCAGCGACCGGGCCCGGGACAGCGAAGCTTTCTTT. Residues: CASSDRARDSEAFF.

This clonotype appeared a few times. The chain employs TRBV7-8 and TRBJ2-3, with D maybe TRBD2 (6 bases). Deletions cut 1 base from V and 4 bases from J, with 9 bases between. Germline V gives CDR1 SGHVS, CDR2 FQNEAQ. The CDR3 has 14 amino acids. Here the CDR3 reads CASSLGAGSDTQYF. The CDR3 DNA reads TGTGCCAGCAGCTTAGGGGCGGGGTCAGATACGCAGTATTTT.

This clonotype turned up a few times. The CDR3 here is CASSPEGGYNSPLHF. Here the CDR3 DNA reads TGTGCCAGCAGCCCGGAGGGGGGCTATAATTCACCCCTCCACTTT. The chain couples TRBV5-6 to TRBJ1-6; D is perhaps TRBD1 (6 bases). CDR1 SGHDT and CDR2 YYEEEE come from the germline V gene. The CDR3 has 15 amino acids. The ends were cut back, 4 bases at V and 3 bases at J, with 11 bases in the middle.

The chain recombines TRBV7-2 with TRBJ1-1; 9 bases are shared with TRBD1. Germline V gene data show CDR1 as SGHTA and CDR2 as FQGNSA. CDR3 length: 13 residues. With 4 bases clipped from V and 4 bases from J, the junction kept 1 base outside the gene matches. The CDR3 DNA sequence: TGTGCCAGCAGCTGGACAGGGGCCACTGAAGCTTTCTTT. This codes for CASSWTGATEAFF. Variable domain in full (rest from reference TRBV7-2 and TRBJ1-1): GAGVSQSPSNKVTEKGKDVELRCDPISGHTALYWYRQSLGQGLEFLIYFQGNSAPDKSGLPSDRFSAERTGGSVSTLTIQRTQQEDSAVYLCASSWTGATEAFFGQGTRLTVV.

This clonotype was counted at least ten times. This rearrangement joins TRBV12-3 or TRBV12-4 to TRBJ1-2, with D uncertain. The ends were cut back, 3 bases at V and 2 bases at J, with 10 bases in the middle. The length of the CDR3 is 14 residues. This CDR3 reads CASSFNGPNYGYTF. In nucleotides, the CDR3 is TGTGCCAGCAGTTTTAATGGGCCCAACTATGGCTACACCTTC.

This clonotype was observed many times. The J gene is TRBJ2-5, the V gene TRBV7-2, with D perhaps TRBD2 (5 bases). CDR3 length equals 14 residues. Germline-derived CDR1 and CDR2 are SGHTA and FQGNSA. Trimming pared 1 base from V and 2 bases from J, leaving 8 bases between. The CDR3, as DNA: TGTGCCAGCAGCTTAGTTGGCGGGCAAGAGACCCAGTACTTC. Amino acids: CASSLVGGQETQYF.

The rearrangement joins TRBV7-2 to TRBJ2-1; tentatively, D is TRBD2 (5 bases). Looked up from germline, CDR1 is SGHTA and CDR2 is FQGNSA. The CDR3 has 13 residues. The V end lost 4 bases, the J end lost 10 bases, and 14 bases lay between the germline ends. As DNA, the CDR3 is TGTGCCAGCAGCTCTCTCGGAGGTAGAGAGCAGTTCTTC. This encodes CASSSLGGREQFF.

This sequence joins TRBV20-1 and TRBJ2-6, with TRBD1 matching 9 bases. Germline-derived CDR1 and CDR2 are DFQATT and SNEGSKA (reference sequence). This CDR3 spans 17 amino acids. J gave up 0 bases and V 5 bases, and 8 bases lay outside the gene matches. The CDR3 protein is CSARRPGQGSGANVLTF. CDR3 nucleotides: TGCAGTGCTCGACGACCGGGACAGGGCTCTGGGGCCAACGTCCTGACTTTC.

CDR3 in DNA: TGTGCCAGCAGCTTTACAGGTTTGGACGCTTTCTTT. Amino acids: CASSFTGLDAFF. The rearrangement links TRBV7-8 to TRBJ1-1; maybe TRBD1 (5 bases). Germline V CDR1 and CDR2: SGHVS, FQNEAQ. The CDR3 loop spans 12 amino acids. V was shortened by 3 bases and J by 11 bases, with 13 bases between the two germline ends.

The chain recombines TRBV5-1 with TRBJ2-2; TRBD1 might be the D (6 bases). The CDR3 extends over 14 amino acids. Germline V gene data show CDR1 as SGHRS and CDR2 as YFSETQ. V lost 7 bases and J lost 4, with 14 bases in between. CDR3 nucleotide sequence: TGCGCCAGCCTTTACAGGGTCGGCACCGGGGAGCTGTTTTTT. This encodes CASLYRVGTGELFF.

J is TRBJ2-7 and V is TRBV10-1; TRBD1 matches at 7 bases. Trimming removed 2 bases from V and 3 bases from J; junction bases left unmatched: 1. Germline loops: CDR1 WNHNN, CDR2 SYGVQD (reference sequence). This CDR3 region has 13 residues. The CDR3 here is CASSERDSYEQYF. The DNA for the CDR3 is TGCGCCAGCAGTGAGAGGGACAGCTACGAGCAGTACTTC.

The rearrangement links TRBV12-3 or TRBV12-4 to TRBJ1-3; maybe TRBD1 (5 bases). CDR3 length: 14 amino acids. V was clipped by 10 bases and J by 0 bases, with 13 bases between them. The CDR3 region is CATDRTNSGNTIYF. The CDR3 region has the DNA TGTGCCACCGACAGAACAAACTCTGGAAACACCATATATTTT.

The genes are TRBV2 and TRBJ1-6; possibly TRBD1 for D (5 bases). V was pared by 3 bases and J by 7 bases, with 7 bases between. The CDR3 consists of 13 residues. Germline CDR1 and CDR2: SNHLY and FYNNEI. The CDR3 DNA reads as TGTGCCAGCAGTGATCAGGGAAATTCACCCCTCCACTTT. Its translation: CASSDQGNSPLHF.

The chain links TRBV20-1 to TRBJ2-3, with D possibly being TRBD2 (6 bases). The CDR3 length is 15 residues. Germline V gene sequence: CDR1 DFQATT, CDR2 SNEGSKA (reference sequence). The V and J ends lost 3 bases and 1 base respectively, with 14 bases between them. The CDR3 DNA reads TGCAGTGCTAGCCCGACCAGCGGGCGCACAGATACGCAGTATTTT. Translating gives CSASPTSGRTDTQYF.

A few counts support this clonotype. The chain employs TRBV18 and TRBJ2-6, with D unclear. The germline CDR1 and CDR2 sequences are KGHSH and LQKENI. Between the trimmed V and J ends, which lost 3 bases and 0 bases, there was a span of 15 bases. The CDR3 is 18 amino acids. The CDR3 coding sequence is TGTGCCAGCTCACCGAAGGACCTCCTCATCTCTGGGGCCAACGTCCTGACTTTC. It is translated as CASSPKDLLISGANVLTF.